These 26 T cell receptor beta chains originate from one sample sequenced in a study of T cell repertoires in cytomegalovirus infection (dated by TCRdb to between 2018 and 2021). This sample was sequenced with an Illumina HiSeq 1500. The raw public reads went through TCRdb reprocessing: fastp at Q25, MiXCR clone calling, in-frame beta chains kept. Duplicate CDR3 protein sequences are folded into a single record with the most common DNA and genes. For this sample there are fewer than 300,000 distinct CDR3 sequences; more than 20% appear just once. The ten largest clones add up to roughly 14% of the sample. The sequencing input was PBMCs. These receptors all stem from a human donor in good health (CMV status not recorded). Some clones in this sample may be carry-over from other donors' samples.

This clonotype was observed at least ten times. This chain connects TRBV7-9 to TRBJ2-1; D is ambiguous. Germline CDR1 is SEHNR and CDR2 is FQNEAQ (reference sequence). With 4 bases removed from V and 8 bases from J, the gap between germline ends came to 15 bases. The CDR3 has 14 amino acids. CDR3 sequence: CASSSIPAYHEQFF. The CDR3 bases are TGTGCCAGCAGCTCCATCCCAGCTTACCATGAGCAGTTCTTC. The full variable domain, in which reference TRBV7-9 and TRBJ2-1 provide the parts outside the CDR3, is DTGVSQNPRHKITKRGQNVTFRCDPISEHNRLYWYRQTLGQGPEFLTYFQNEAQLEKSRLLSDRFSAERPKGSFSTLEIQRTEQGDSAMYLCASSSIPAYHEQFFGPGTRLTVL.

The chain recombines TRBV20-1 with TRBJ2-1; D might be TRBD2 (5 bases). CDR3 length: 13 amino acids. Germline CDR1 is DFQATT and CDR2 is SNEGSKA (reference sequence). Trimming removed 6 bases from V and 4 bases from J, with 13 bases in between. The CDR3 nucleotides are TGCAGTGCACTAGGACTGGCTTACAATGAGCAGTTCTTC. It encodes CSALGLAYNEQFF.

As to this clonotype: Germline is not matched at one junction end, which may reflect a read error. The CDR3, as DNA: TGTGCCAGCACCTTAAGGGAGGGCAGTGGCTACACCTTC. It encodes CASTLREGSGYTF. This rearrangement joins TRBV7-2 to TRBJ1-2, with D unclear. CDR3 size: 13 residues. Germline assignment: CDR1 SGHTA and CDR2 FQGNSA. The full variable domain, completed using reference TRBV7-2 and TRBJ1-2, is GAGVSQSPSNKVTEKGKDVELRCDPISGHTALYWYRQSLGQGLEFLIYFQGNSAPDKSGLPSDRFSAERTGGSVSTLTIQRTQQEDSAVYLCASTLREGSGYTFGSGTRLTVV.

The chain carries TRBV7-2 and TRBJ2-3, with D perhaps TRBD1 (6 bases). Trimming took off 0 bases at V and 2 bases at J, with 15 bases between the two ends. Per germline, CDR1 SGHTA and CDR2 FQGNSA. CDR3 length: 17 amino acids. Here the CDR3 DNA reads TGTGCCAGCAGCTTAGCGGGGGCCATAACCACCACAGATACGCAGTATTTT. Translated, it gives CASSLAGAITTTDTQYF.

The rearrangement links TRBV7-9 to TRBJ2-7; TRBD2 matches 10 bases. Trimming cost V 4 bases and J 5 bases; bases outside gene matches: 5. Germline CDR1 is SEHNR and CDR2 is FQNEAQ (reference sequence). The CDR3 is made up of 14 amino acids. CDR3 residues: CASSSVAGGDEQYF. DNA for the CDR3: TGTGCCAGCAGCTCGGTAGCGGGAGGAGACGAGCAGTACTTC.

This sequence joins TRBV11-2 and TRBJ2-7, with D unclear. CDR1 SGHAT and CDR2 FQNNGV come from the germline V gene. This CDR3 spans 16 amino acids. Trimming removed 5 bases at V and 0 bases at J, with 17 bases between. The CDR3 DNA reads TGTGCCAGCAGCCCCCGTGGGCAGGACCGCTCCTACGAGCAGTACTTC. Its translation is CASSPRGQDRSYEQYF.

The chain links TRBV6-1 to TRBJ2-1; 7 bases map to TRBD2. In germline, CDR1 is MNHNS, CDR2 SASEGT. V lost 7 bases to trimming and J lost 9 bases; unmatched junction nucleotides: 18. The CDR3 runs 16 residues. This CDR3 reads CASIRSGAPRSAEQFF. The CDR3 region has the DNA TGTGCCAGCATAAGGAGCGGGGCACCGAGAAGCGCTGAGCAGTTCTTC.

This clonotype was detected many times. J is TRBJ1-1 and V is TRBV11-2; tentatively, D is TRBD1 (5 bases). From germline, CDR1 is SGHAT and CDR2 FQNNGV. This CDR3 is 15 amino acids long. Trimming left V 0 bases short and J 5 bases short, with 13 bases between. CDR3 DNA: TGTGCCAGCAGCTTAGATTATGCGGAGGGGACTGAAGCTTTCTTT. Translated: CASSLDYAEGTEAFF.

This clonotype was recorded many times. The rearrangement uses TRBV6-8 and TRBJ2-1, with D unresolved. The CDR3 consists of 11 residues. Trimming cost V 6 bases and J 12 bases, with 12 bases left between them. Looked up from germline, CDR1 is MNHGY and CDR2 is SAAAGT. The CDR3 bases are TGTGCCAGCAGAAAATATCCAGCGCAGTTCTTC. It encodes CASRKYPAQFF.

This clonotype has ten or more counts. The chain links TRBV7-3 to TRBJ2-5; possible D gene TRBD2, 6 bases. The germline gives CDR1 SGHTA, CDR2 FQGTGA. This CDR3 comprises 13 residues. The V gene lost 5 bases and the J gene lost 1 base, with 8 bases spanning the gap. DNA of the CDR3: TGTGCCAGCAGCCGGGGGATCCAAGAGACCCAGTACTTC. This codes for CASSRGIQETQYF.

This sequence joins TRBV28 and TRBJ2-2; D perhaps matches TRBD2 (5 bases). From germline, CDR1 is MDHEN and CDR2 SYDVKM. The CDR3 consists of 12 residues. V was pared by 2 bases and J by 7 bases, with 5 bases between. The CDR3 is CASSLAGGELFF. DNA for the CDR3: TGTGCCAGCAGTTTAGCGGGCGGGGAGCTGTTTTTT.

To note about this clonotype: The junction differs from germline at one of its ends, possibly a read error. The chain has TRBV2 and TRBJ1-1, with no clear D. The CDR3 is 13 amino acids. Germline V CDR1 and CDR2: SNHLY, FYNNEI. The CDR3 bases are TGTGCCTGCAGTGTTGGAGGCAGCACTGAAGCTTTCTTT. Encoded protein: CACSVGGSTEAFF. The whole variable domain, remainder taken from reference TRBV2 and TRBJ1-1, is EPEVTQTPSHQVTQMGQEVILRCVPISNHLYFYWYRQILGQKVEFLVSFYNNEISEKSEIFDDQFSVERPDGSNFTLKIRSTKLEDSAMYFCACSVGGSTEAFFGQGTRLTVV.

V is TRBV2 and J is TRBJ2-1; D might be TRBD1 (6 bases). This CDR3 has 14 amino acids. V shed 8 bases and J shed 3 bases, with 14 bases lying between them. Per germline, CDR1 SNHLY and CDR2 FYNNEI. CDR3 bases: TGTGCCAGCGTTTACAGGGCCAACTACAATGAGCAGTTCTTC. This translates into CASVYRANYNEQFF. The variable domain in full, with the rest retrieved from reference TRBV2 and TRBJ2-1, is EPEVTQTPSHQVTQMGQEVILRCVPISNHLYFYWYRQILGQKVEFLVSFYNNEISEKSEIFDDQFSVERPDGSNFTLKIRSTKLEDSAMYFCASVYRANYNEQFFGPGTRLTVL.

This chain connects TRBV7-9 to TRBJ2-5; 7 bases line up with TRBD2. CDR1 and CDR2 (germline): SEHNR, FQNEAQ (reference sequence). The ends lost 5 bases at V and 3 bases at J; junction bases unmatched: 6. This CDR3 region has 14 residues. Here the CDR3 DNA reads TGTGCCAGCAGCCCAGGACGGGAGGAAGAGACCCAGTACTTC. It encodes CASSPGREEETQYF.

This clonotype was detected only a few times. The chain employs TRBV7-9 and TRBJ1-2, with D unresolved. V was shortened by 5 bases and J by 3 bases, with 13 bases between the two germline ends. This CDR3 has 14 amino acids. The germline V gene encodes CDR1 SEHNR and CDR2 FQNEAQ (reference sequence). CDR3 region: CASSANTAHYGYTF. CDR3 nucleotides: TGTGCCAGCAGCGCTAACACAGCCCACTATGGCTACACCTTC. The variable domain in full, with the rest retrieved from reference TRBV7-9 and TRBJ1-2, is DTGVSQNPRHKITKRGQNVTFRCDPISEHNRLYWYRQTLGQGPEFLTYFQNEAQLEKSRLLSDRFSAERPKGSFSTLEIQRTEQGDSAMYLCASSANTAHYGYTFGSGTRLTVV.

The chain has TRBV28 and TRBJ1-6; TRBD1 agrees at 7 bases. The germline V gene has CDR1 MDHEN and CDR2 SYDVKM. The V and J ends lost 11 bases and 9 bases, in that order; junction bases with no gene match: 13. The CDR3 has 14 residues. The DNA of the CDR3 is TGTGCCTGTAGCCGGGACAGCAGAATTTCACCCCTCCACTTT. Translating gives CACSRDSRISPLHF.

This clonotype was recorded a few times. The V and J genes are TRBV28 and TRBJ2-4; 9 nucleotides align to TRBD1. The length of the CDR3 is 16 residues. V trimming: 4 bases; J trimming: 2 bases; junction bases outside the gene matches: 6. Germline lookup yields CDR1 MDHEN and CDR2 SYDVKM. The DNA for the CDR3 is TGTGCCAGCAGTTCGACCGGGACAGGGACCAAAAACATTCAGTACTTC. It encodes CASSSTGTGTKNIQYF.

The CDR3 nucleotides are TGTGCCAGCAGCAAGAATAGTGGTTCACCCCTCCACTTT. Amino acid sequence: CASSKNSGSPLHF. The chain uses TRBV7-9 and TRBJ1-6; D is ambiguous. Germline CDR1 is SEHNR and CDR2 is FQNEAQ (reference sequence). V shed 5 bases and J shed 9 bases, with 11 bases lying between them. The CDR3 length is 13 residues.

The chain has TRBV28 and TRBJ2-7; D uncertain. Germline values: CDR1 MDHEN, CDR2 SYDVKM. The CDR3 loop spans 12 amino acids. Deletions cut 2 bases from V and 5 bases from J, with 7 bases between. The CDR3 DNA sequence: TGTGCCAGCAGTTTACCGCAGGACGAGCAGTACGTC. Its protein is CASSLPQDEQYV.

In DNA form, the CDR3 reads TGTGCCAGCAGTTCCCCCTCGACAGGGTTCTCACCCCTCCACTTT. Translating gives CASSSPSTGFSPLHF. This chain joins TRBV28 and TRBJ1-6; TRBD1 aligns across 7 bases. V was clipped by 4 bases and J by 10 bases; unmatched bases: 10. Germline values: CDR1 MDHEN, CDR2 SYDVKM. This CDR3 region has 15 residues.

The chain carries TRBV28 and TRBJ1-5; D not resolved. The CDR3 spans 16 residues. Germline loops: CDR1 MDHEN, CDR2 SYDVKM. Between the trimmed V and J ends, which lost 7 bases and 0 bases, there was a span of 16 bases. In nucleotides, the CDR3 is TGTGCCAGCACGTACCCGCCGGGCCATAGCAATCAGCCCCAGCATTTT. Protein sequence: CASTYPPGHSNQPQHF.

This clonotype was counted a few times. The chain combines TRBV6-2 or TRBV6-3 with TRBJ2-7, with TRBD2 matching 10 bases. This CDR3 contains 18 residues. Trimming removed 8 bases from V and 0 bases from J; junction bases left unmatched: 16. Germline V lookup: CDR1 MNHEY, CDR2 SVGEGT. The CDR3 region has the DNA TGTGCCAGCCGTGGCTTGACTACTAGCGGGAAGAACTCCTACGAGCAGTACTTC. It codes for CASRGLTTSGKNSYEQYF.

V gene TRBV7-3 combines with J gene TRBJ2-1; D may match TRBD1 or TRBD2 (5 bases each). Between the trimmed V and J ends, which lost 5 bases and 4 bases, there was a span of 9 bases. The CDR3 loop spans 13 amino acids. The V gene's germline CDR1 is SGHTA and CDR2 FQGTGA. The CDR3 nucleotides are TGTGCCAGCAGCCGGGGCCATTACAATGAGCAGTTCTTC. Translated: CASSRGHYNEQFF.

This sequence joins TRBV11-3 and TRBJ2-1; D remains unclear. V lost 0 bases to trimming and J lost 2 bases, with 8 bases between them. CDR1 SGHNT and CDR2 YENEEA come from the germline V gene. This CDR3 spans 15 amino acids. CDR3 in amino acids: CASSLDPSPYNEQFF. The CDR3 DNA reads TGTGCCAGCAGCTTAGATCCGTCACCCTACAATGAGCAGTTCTTC. The whole variable domain, remainder taken from reference TRBV11-3 and TRBJ2-1, is EAGVVQSPRYKIIEKKQPVAFWCNPISGHNTLYWYLQNLGQGPELLIRYENEEAVDDSQLPKDRFSAERLKGVDSTLKIQPAELGDSAVYLCASSLDPSPYNEQFFGPGTRLTVL.

This clonotype appeared a few times. The CDR3 spells CASSLRLGAGAPAGYTF. The CDR3 DNA reads as TGTGCCAGCAGCTTACGTCTCGGCGCAGGGGCCCCCGCTGGCTACACCTTC. This chain uses TRBV11-2 with TRBJ1-2, with D perhaps matching TRBD1 (6 bases). Per the germline V gene, CDR1 is SGHAT and CDR2 is FQNNGV. The CDR3 extends over 17 amino acids. The V end was cut by 2 bases, the J end by 7 bases, with 23 bases between.

This clonotype was recorded many times. The genes are TRBV7-3 and TRBJ2-5; 8 nucleotides agree with TRBD1. This CDR3 contains 15 residues. Germline V gene data show CDR1 as SGHTA and CDR2 as FQGTGA. The ends lost 6 bases at V and 4 bases at J; junction bases unmatched: 10. The CDR3 sequence: CASRPGTGGLETQYF. The DNA of the CDR3 is TGTGCCAGCAGACCTGGTACAGGGGGTTTAGAGACCCAGTACTTC.